This TCR beta chain was recovered during a study of Graves' ophthalmopathy and Graves' hyperthyroidism. The study's findings and limits: At around 70% sensitivity and 72.22% specificity, the model predicted progression of the ophthalmopathy.

CDR3 regions of TCR beta were amplified from RNA transcripts. First-round RT-PCR employed HTBI primers, with a second-round multiplex PCR after it. TCRdb re-analysed the multiplex PCR reads in MiXCR, keeping a single row per CDR3 protein. The table lists roughly 480,000 distinct CDR3 sequences, approximately 15% of them singletons. Clinical symptoms, serum thyroxine, TRAb, thyroid ultrasound and orbital computed tomography formed the basis of diagnosis. This clonotype was found many times. As yet, its antigen is unknown. Germline lookup yields CDR1 MDHEN and CDR2 SYDVKM. The ends were cut back, 3 bases at V and 6 bases at J, with 18 bases in the middle. The CDR3 runs 15 residues.

The TCR originated in a woman aged 25 to 45 with Graves' ophthalmopathy. The sequencing input was blood. The chain employs TRBV28 and TRBJ2-7, with D possibly being TRBD1 (6 bases). CDR3 coding DNA: TGTGCCAGCAGTTTGGGGGTTCACCGGGACATCGAGCAGTACTTC. Protein sequence: CASSLGVHRDIEQYF. The entire variable domain, with the rest obtained from reference TRBV28 and TRBJ2-7, is as follows: DVKVTQSSRYLVKRTGEKVFLECVQDMDHENMFWYRQDPGLGLRLIYFSYDVKMKEKGDIPEGYSVSREKKERFSLILESASTNQTSMYLCASSLGVHRDIEQYFGPGTRLTVT.